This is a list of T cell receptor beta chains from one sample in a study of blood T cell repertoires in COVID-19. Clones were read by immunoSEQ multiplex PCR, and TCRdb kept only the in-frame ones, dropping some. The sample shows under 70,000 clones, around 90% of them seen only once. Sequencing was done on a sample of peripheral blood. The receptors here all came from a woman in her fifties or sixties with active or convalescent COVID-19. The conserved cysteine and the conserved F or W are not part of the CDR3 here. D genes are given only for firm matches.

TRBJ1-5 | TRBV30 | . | AWSPGNQPQH
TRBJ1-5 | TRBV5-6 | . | ASSLGVRNQPQH
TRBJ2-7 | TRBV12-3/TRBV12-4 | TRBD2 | ASSFSGSYEQY
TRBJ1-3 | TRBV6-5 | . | ASSYSSLGRNTIY
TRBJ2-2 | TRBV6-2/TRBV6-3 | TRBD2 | ASSWGGVGLGELF
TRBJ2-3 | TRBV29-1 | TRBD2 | SVDGTSGGGADTQY
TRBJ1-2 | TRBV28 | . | ASSFTDLYGYT
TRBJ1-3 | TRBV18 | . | ASSPPAQGARNTIY
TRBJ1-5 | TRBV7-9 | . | ASSLATAGSQPQH
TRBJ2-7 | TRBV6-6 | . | ASKAGAGIGYEQY
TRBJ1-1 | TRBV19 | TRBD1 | AARTGLGEAF
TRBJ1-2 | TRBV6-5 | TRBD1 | ASIRTGTNYGYT
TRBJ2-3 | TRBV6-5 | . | AICRGLSFTDTQY
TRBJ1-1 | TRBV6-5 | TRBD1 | ASSTTGGDTEAF
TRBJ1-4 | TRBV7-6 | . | ASSLGGTRRDEKLF
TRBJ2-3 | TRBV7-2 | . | ASSLEQRGTDTQY
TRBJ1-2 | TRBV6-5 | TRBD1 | ASRRDRGANYGYT
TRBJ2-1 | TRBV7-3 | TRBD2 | ASSPQRESSYNEQF
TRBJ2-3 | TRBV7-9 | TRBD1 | ASSMDRGTDTQY
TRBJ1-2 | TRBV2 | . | ASTGDNGYT
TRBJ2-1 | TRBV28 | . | ASSPLGGQYNEQF
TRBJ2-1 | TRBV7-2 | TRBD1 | ASSVGQGDNEQF